This is a list of T cell receptor beta chains from one sample in a study of blood T cell repertoires in COVID-19. TCRdb's copy holds only in-frame clones and misses some; the assay was immunoSEQ multiplex PCR. The data hold about 77,000 clones, with around 77% observed a single time. Material for sequencing was peripheral blood. The receptors were gathered from a man between 65 and 85 years old with active or convalescent COVID-19. Both conserved end residues are trimmed from each CDR3.

ATSVSGDSSYEQY TRBV24-1
ASSIQGSNQPQH TRBV7-9
ASSQVRGAGGSDTQY TRBV4-1
VNVAGELF TRBV6-5
ASSPGTSGQETQY TRBV5-1
ASSIDLNYGYT TRBV19
ASSGSRAGANVLT TRBV6-5
ASSQDRGLGEQY TRBV9
ASRHGLAGTDTQY TRBV6-5
AVQGSNQPQH TRBV10-3
AIKPGQANTGELF TRBV10-3
AISETGRYGYT TRBV10-3
ASRARGGNTEAF TRBV6-5
AYLTGNYEQY TRBV30
ASSYTGALYPPLH TRBV6-5
AWSVAGGNTIY TRBV30
ASSAGTGATDTQY TRBV19
ASSPSGGQLNYGYT TRBV28
ASSPSGASTDTQY TRBV5-4
ASSRGTGETQY TRBV7-8
ASSPGGLGTEAF TRBV7-2
ASSLGQDTDTQY TRBV5-1